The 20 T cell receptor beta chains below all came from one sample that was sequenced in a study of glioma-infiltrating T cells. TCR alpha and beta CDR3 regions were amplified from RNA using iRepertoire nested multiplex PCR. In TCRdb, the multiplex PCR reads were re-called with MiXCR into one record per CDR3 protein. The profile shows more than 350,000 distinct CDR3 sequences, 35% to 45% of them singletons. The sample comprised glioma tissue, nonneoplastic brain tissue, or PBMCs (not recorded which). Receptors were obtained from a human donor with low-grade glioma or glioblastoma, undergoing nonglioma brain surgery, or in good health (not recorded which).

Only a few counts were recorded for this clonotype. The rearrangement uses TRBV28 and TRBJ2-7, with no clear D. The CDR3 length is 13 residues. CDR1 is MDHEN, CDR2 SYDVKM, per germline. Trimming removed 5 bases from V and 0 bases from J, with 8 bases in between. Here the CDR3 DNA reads TGTGCCAGCAGTCCCTCCCACTCCTACGAGCAGTACTTC. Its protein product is CASSPSHSYEQYF.

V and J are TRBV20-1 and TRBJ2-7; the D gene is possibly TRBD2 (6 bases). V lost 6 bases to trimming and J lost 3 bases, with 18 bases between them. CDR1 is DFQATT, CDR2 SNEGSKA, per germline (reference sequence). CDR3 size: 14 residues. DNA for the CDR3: TGCAGTGCCCCGGGTCGAGCGGGTAACTACGAGCAGTACTTC. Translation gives CSAPGRAGNYEQYF.

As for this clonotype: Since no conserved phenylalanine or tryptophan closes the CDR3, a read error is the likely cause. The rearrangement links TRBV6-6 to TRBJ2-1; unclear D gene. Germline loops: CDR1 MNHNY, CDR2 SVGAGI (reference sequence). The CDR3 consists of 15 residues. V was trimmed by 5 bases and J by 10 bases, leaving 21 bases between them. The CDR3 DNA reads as TGTGCCAGCAGTGATCACGGACGCAGCTCCTACGAGCAGTTCCTC. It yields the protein CASSDHGRSSYEQFL.

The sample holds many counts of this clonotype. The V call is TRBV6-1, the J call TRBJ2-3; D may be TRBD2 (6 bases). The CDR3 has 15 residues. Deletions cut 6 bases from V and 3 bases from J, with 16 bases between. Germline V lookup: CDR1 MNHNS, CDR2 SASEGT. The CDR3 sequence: CASSNLALGTDTQYF. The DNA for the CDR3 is TGTGCCAGCAGCAATCTAGCGCTTGGTACAGATACGCAGTATTTT.

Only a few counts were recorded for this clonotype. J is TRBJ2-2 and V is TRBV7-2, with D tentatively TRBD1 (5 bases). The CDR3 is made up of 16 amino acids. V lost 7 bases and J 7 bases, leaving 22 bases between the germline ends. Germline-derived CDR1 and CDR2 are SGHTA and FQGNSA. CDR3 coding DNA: TGTGCCAGCAACCCCCTCAGGGTTGTCTTCGGCGGGGAGCTGTTTTTT. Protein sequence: CASNPLRVVFGGELFF.

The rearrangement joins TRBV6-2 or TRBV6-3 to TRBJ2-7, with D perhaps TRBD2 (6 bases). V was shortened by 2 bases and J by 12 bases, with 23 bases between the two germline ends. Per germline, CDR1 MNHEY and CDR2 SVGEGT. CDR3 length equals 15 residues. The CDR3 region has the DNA TGTGCCAGCAGTTACCTGGACCGCGGAGGGGACGAACGGTACTTC. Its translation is CASSYLDRGGDERYF.

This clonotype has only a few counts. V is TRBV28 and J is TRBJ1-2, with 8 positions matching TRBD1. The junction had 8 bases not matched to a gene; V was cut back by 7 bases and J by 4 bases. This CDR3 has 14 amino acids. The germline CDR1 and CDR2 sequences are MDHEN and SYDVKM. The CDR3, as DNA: TGTGCCAGCATACTCAGGGGGCGCGGCTATGGCTACACCTTC. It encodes CASILRGRGYGYTF.

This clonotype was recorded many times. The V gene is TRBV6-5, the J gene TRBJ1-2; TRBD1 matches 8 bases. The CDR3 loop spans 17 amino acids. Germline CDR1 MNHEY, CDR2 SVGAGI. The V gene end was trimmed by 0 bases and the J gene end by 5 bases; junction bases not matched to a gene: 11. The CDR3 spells CASSYSPADRGYYGYTF. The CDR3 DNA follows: TGTGCCAGCAGTTACTCCCCGGCAGACAGGGGCTATTATGGCTACACCTTC.

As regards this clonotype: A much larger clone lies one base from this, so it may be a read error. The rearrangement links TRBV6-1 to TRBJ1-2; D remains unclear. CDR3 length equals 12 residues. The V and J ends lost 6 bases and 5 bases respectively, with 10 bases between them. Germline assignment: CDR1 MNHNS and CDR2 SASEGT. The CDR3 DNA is TGTGCCAGCAGCCCCGTCTCATATGGCTACACCTTC. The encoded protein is CASSPVSYGYTF.

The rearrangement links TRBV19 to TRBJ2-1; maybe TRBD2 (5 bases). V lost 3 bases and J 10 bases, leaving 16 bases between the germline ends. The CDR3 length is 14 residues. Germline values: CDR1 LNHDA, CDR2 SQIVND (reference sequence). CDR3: CASSILSRGDEQFF. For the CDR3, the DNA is TGTGCCAGTAGTATCCTGTCTCGGGGAGACGAGCAGTTCTTC.

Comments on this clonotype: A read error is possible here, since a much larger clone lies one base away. CDR3 sequence reads: CASSEATGSYEQYF. The CDR3, as DNA: TGTGCCAGCAGTGAAGCGACAGGGTCCTACGAGCAGTACTTC. The V call is TRBV2, the J call TRBJ2-7; 7 positions match TRBD1. The germline V gene has CDR1 SNHLY and CDR2 FYNNEI. This CDR3 is 14 amino acids long. V trimming: 0 bases; J trimming: 1 base; junction bases outside the gene matches: 0.

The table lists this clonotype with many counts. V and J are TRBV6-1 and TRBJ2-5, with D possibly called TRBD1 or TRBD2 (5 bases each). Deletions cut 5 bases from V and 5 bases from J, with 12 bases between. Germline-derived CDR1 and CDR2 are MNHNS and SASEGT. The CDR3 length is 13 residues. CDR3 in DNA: TGTGCCAGCAGTAGGGTGGGACGGGAGACCCAGTACTTC. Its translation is CASSRVGRETQYF.

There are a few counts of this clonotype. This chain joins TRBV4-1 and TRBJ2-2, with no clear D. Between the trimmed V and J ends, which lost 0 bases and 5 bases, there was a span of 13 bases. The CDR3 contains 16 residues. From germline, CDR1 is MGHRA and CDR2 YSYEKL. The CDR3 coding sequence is TGCGCCAGCAGCCAAGATCGTTTTAGGGATACCGGGGAGCTGTTTTTT. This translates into CASSQDRFRDTGELFF.

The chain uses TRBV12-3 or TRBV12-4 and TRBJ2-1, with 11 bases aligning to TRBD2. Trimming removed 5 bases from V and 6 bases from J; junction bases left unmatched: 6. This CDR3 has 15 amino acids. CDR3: CASSTLAGEANEQFF. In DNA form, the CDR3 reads TGTGCCAGCAGTACACTAGCGGGAGAAGCCAATGAGCAGTTCTTC.

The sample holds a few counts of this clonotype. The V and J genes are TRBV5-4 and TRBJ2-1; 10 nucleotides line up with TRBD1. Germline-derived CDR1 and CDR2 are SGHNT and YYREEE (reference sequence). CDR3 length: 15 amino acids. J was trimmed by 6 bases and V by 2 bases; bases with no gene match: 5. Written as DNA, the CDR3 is TGTGCCAGCAGCTTACCCCGGACAGGGGGCAATGAGCAGTTCTTC. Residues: CASSLPRTGGNEQFF.

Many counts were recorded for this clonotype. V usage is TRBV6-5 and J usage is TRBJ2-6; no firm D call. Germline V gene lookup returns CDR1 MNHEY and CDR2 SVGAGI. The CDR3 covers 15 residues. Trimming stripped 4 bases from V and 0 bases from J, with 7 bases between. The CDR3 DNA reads TGTGCCAGCAGTTCACACGACTCTGGGGCCAACGTCCTGACTTTC. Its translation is CASSSHDSGANVLTF.

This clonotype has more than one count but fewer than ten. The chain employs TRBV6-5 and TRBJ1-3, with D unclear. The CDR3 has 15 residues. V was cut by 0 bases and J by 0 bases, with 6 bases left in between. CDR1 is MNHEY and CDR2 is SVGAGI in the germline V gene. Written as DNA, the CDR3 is TGTGCCAGCAGTTACTCGCTATACTCTGGAAACACCATATATTTT. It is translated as CASSYSLYSGNTIYF.

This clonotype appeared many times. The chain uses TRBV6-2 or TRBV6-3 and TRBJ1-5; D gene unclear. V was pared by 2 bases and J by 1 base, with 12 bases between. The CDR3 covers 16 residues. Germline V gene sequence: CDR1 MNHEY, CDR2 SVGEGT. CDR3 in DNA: TGTGCCAGCAGTTACCTAGGAGTAAGGAGCAATCAGCCCCAGCATTTT. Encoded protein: CASSYLGVRSNQPQHF.

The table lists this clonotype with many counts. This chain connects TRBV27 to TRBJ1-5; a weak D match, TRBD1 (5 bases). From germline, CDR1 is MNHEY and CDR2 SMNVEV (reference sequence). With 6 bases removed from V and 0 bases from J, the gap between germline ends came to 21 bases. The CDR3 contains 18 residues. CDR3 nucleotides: TGTGCCAGCAGCGGTTCCTCTTGGGGACCATATAGCAATCAGCCCCAGCATTTT. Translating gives CASSGSSWGPYSNQPQHF.

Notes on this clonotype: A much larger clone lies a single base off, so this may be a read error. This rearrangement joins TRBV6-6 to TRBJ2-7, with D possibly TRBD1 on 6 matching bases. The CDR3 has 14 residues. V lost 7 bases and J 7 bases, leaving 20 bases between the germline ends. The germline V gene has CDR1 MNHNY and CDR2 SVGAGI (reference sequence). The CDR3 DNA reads TGTGCCAGCATCATGACAGGCTCCTACAATGAGCAGTACTTC. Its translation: CASIMTGSYNEQYF.